These 3 T cell receptor beta chains were sequenced from one sample in a study of blood T cell repertoires in COVID-19. This table comes from immunoSEQ multiplex PCR, and its TCRdb copy is limited to in-frame clones, with some not included. The repertoire holds 150,000 or so clones, around 83% seen once, with approximately 9.7% in the top ten. The sequenced sample consisted of peripheral blood. Receptors were obtained from a woman aged 45-65 years with acute or convalescent COVID-19.

The chain employs TRBV14 and TRBJ2-2; D call uncertain. Trimming left V 4 bases short and J 0 bases short, with 12 bases between. The CDR3 loop spans 16 amino acids. The germline V gene has CDR1 SGHDN and CDR2 FVKESK. As DNA, the CDR3 is TGTGCCAGCAGCCGAAGAGATACTACGAACACCGGGGAGCTGTTTTTT. Protein product: CASSRRDTTNTGELFF. Supplemented by reference TRBV14 and TRBJ2-2, the full variable domain reads EAGVTQFPSHSVIEKGQTVTLRCDPISGHDNLYWYRRVMGKEIKFLLHFVKESKQDESGMPNNRFLAERTGGTYSTLKVQPAELEDSGVYFCASSRRDTTNTGELFFGEGSRLTVL.

The chain employs TRBV7-9 and TRBJ2-1; the match to TRBD2 covers 9 bases. The CDR3 is made up of 13 amino acids. With V trimmed by 2 bases and J by 11 bases, 4 bases remained unmatched. Germline CDR1 and CDR2: SEHNR and FQNEAQ (reference sequence). In DNA, the CDR3 is TGTGCCAGCAGCTTATTTGGGACTAGCAAGCAGTTCTTC. Translated: CASSLFGTSKQFF.

V is TRBV7-7 and J is TRBJ2-3; TRBD2 might be the D (5 bases). Trimming took 0 bases from V and 4 from J, leaving 5 bases between them. The germline V gene has CDR1 SSHAT and CDR2 FNYEAQ (reference sequence). The CDR3 spans 13 residues. The CDR3 loop is CASSLAGADTQYF. CDR3 DNA: TGTGCCAGCAGCTTAGCCGGGGCAGATACGCAGTATTTT.